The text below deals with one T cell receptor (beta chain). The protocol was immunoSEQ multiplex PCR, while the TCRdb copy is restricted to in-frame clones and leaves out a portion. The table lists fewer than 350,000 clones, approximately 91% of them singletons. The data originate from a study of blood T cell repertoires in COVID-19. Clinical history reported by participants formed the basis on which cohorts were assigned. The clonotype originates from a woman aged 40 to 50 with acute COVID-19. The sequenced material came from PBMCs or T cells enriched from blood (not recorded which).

The CDR3 loop reads CASTPIGHQPQHF. In DNA, the CDR3 is TGTGCCAGCACCCCTATTGGTCATCAGCCCCAGCATTTT. The chain has TRBV2 and TRBJ1-5; no firm D call. Trimming pared 7 bases from V and 5 bases from J, leaving 12 bases between. The germline V gene encodes CDR1 SNHLY and CDR2 FYNNEI. The CDR3 sequence is 13 residues long.